This T cell receptor (beta chain) was obtained from a study of Tregs in tolerant kidney transplant recipients. Study results and limitations: The most relevant donor-specific Treg TCRbeta repertoire apparently came from expansion with activated donor B cells.

The CDR3 runs to 15 residues. V was shortened by 2 bases and J by 2 bases, with 12 bases between the two germline ends. The V gene's germline CDR1 is KGHSH and CDR2 LQKENI. Here immunoSEQ multiplex PCR was the method, and the copy in TCRdb shows in-frame clones only, minus some. The sample has roughly 250,000 clones; more than 65% are singletons. A note on this clone: Its antigen remains unknown.

The source material was CD4+ T cells from blood. This clonotype originated in a human donor in good health. The chain combines TRBV18 with TRBJ2-5; either TRBD1 or TRBD2 may supply D (5 bases each). The CDR3 reads CASSPEVGDQETQYF. The CDR3 DNA is TGTGCCAGCTCACCAGAGGTGGGGGATCAAGAGACCCAGTACTTC.